Listed below are T cell receptor beta chains from one sample, sequenced in a study of cytomegalovirus exposure and HLA in healthy donors. Only in-frame clones appear in the TCRdb table, and some are missing; sequencing was by immunoSEQ multiplex PCR. The listing contains about 42,000 clones. Sequencing was carried out using PBMCs. The receptors here all came from a man under 40 in good health and CMV-seronegative. CDR3s include the opening cysteine and the closing phenylalanine or tryptophan. A D gene is named only where the DNA matches it firmly.

d_call: TRBD1; v_call: TRBV5-4; j_call: TRBJ2-3; cdr3_aa: CASSARQGFSTDTQYF; cdr3_nt: TGTGCCAGCAGCGCGCGACAGGGATTTAGCACAGATACGCAGTATTTT
d_call: TRBD2; v_call: TRBV18; j_call: TRBJ2-5; cdr3_aa: CASSFLAGGRETQYF; cdr3_nt: TGTGCCAGCTCCTTCCTAGCGGGAGGCCGGGAGACCCAGTACTTC
d_call: TRBD2; v_call: TRBV10-3; j_call: TRBJ2-3; cdr3_aa: CAISRLAVSTDTQYF; cdr3_nt: TGTGCCATCAGTCGGCTAGCGGTCAGCACAGATACGCAGTATTTT
d_call: -; v_call: TRBV6-6; j_call: TRBJ1-2; cdr3_aa: CASSSFAGATYGYTF; cdr3_nt: TGTGCCAGCAGCTCATTCGCAGGGGCTACTTATGGCTACACCTTC
d_call: -; v_call: TRBV4-2; j_call: TRBJ1-6; cdr3_aa: CASSQEGGLRGESPLHF; cdr3_nt: TGTGCCAGCAGCCAAGAAGGAGGACTCAGGGGAGAATCACCCCTCCACTTT
d_call: TRBD2; v_call: TRBV5-1; j_call: TRBJ2-2; cdr3_aa: CASSFGRLAANTGELFF; cdr3_nt: TGCGCCAGCAGCTTCGGAAGACTAGCGGCGAACACCGGGGAGCTGTTTTTT
d_call: -; v_call: TRBV6-5; j_call: TRBJ2-7; cdr3_aa: CASSFGYEQYF; cdr3_nt: TGTGCCAGCAGCTTCGGTTACGAGCAGTACTTC
d_call: TRBD1; v_call: TRBV30; j_call: TRBJ1-4; cdr3_aa: CACTGTGWEKLFF; cdr3_nt: TGTGCCTGCACCGGGACAGGTTGGGAAAAACTGTTTTTT
d_call: TRBD2; v_call: TRBV7-9; j_call: TRBJ2-3; cdr3_aa: CASSLALGLAGGDTQYF; cdr3_nt: TGTGCCAGCAGCTTAGCACTGGGACTAGCGGGAGGAGATACGCAGTATTTT
d_call: -; v_call: TRBV12-5; j_call: TRBJ2-7; cdr3_aa: CASGNGVYEQYF; cdr3_nt: TGTGCTAGTGGCAACGGGGTTTACGAGCAGTACTTC
d_call: TRBD2; v_call: TRBV6-5; j_call: TRBJ2-1; cdr3_aa: CASSYYGGSTYNEQFF; cdr3_nt: TGTGCCAGCAGTTACTATGGCGGGAGCACCTACAATGAGCAGTTCTTC
d_call: -; v_call: TRBV6-5; j_call: TRBJ2-7; cdr3_aa: CASSPTSVPYEQYF; cdr3_nt: TGTGCCAGCAGCCCCACATCAGTCCCCTACGAGCAGTACTTC
d_call: -; v_call: TRBV6-1; j_call: TRBJ1-2; cdr3_aa: CASSAGSGVDGYTF; cdr3_nt: TGTGCCAGCAGTGCCGGGTCCGGGGTAGATGGCTACACCTTC
d_call: -; v_call: TRBV25-1; j_call: TRBJ2-3; cdr3_aa: CASTSDRTPTDTQYF; cdr3_nt: TGTGCCAGCACTTCCGACAGGACCCCCACAGATACGCAGTATTTT
d_call: TRBD2; v_call: TRBV5-4; j_call: TRBJ2-3; cdr3_aa: CASSPRVAGEGDTQYF; cdr3_nt: TGTGCCAGCAGCCCGCGGGTAGCGGGAGAAGGTGATACGCAGTATTTT
d_call: TRBD2; v_call: TRBV7-2; j_call: TRBJ2-7; cdr3_aa: CASSLVPSGSVHEQYF; cdr3_nt: TGTGCCAGCAGCTTAGTGCCCAGCGGGAGTGTCCACGAGCAGTACTTC
d_call: -; v_call: TRBV7-2; j_call: TRBJ2-2; cdr3_aa: CASSLRQGGTGELFF; cdr3_nt: TGTGCCAGCAGCTTAAGGCAGGGTGGTACCGGGGAGCTGTTTTTT
d_call: TRBD2; v_call: TRBV4-1; j_call: TRBJ2-5; cdr3_aa: CASSQPGLAGVGETQYF; cdr3_nt: TGCGCCAGCAGCCAACCGGGACTAGCGGGAGTAGGGGAGACCCAGTACTTC
d_call: -; v_call: TRBV18; j_call: TRBJ2-7; cdr3_aa: CASSPETPYEQYF; cdr3_nt: TGTGCCAGCTCACCGGAGACCCCCTACGAGCAGTACTTC
d_call: TRBD1; v_call: TRBV29-1; j_call: TRBJ1-2; cdr3_aa: CSVQPWDRKYTF; cdr3_nt: TGCAGCGTCCAACCCTGGGACAGAAAGTACACCTTC
d_call: TRBD1; v_call: TRBV7-9; j_call: TRBJ2-1; cdr3_aa: CASSYGQGLYNEQFF; cdr3_nt: TGTGCCAGCAGCTACGGACAGGGGCTCTACAATGAGCAGTTCTTC
d_call: TRBD2; v_call: TRBV9; j_call: TRBJ2-3; cdr3_aa: CASSGRTSGNSTDTQYF; cdr3_nt: TGTGCCAGCAGCGGCCGGACTAGCGGGAATAGCACAGATACGCAGTATTTT
d_call: -; v_call: TRBV30; j_call: TRBJ2-7; cdr3_aa: CAWSVNREAAGFYEQYF; cdr3_nt: TGTGCCTGGAGTGTAAACAGGGAAGCCGCGGGCTTCTACGAGCAGTACTTC
d_call: TRBD2; v_call: TRBV7-9; j_call: TRBJ2-3; cdr3_aa: CASSSFLAASTDTQYF; cdr3_nt: TGTGCCAGCAGCTCCTTCCTAGCGGCATCCACAGATACGCAGTATTTT